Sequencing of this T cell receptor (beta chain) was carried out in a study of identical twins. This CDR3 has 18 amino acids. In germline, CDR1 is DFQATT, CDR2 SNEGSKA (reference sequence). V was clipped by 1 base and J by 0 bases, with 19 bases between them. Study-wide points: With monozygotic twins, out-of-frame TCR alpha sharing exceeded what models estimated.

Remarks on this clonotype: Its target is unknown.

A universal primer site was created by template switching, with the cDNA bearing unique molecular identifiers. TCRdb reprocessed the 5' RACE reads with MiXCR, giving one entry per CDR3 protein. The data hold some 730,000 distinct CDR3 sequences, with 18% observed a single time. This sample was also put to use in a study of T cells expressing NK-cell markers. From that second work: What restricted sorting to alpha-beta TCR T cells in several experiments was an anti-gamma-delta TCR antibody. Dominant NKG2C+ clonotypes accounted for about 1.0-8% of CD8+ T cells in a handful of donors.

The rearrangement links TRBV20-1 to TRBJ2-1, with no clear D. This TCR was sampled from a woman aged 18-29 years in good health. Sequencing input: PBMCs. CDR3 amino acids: CSARVSGSGVSSYNEQFF. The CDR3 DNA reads TGCAGTGCTAGAGTTTCGGGTTCTGGGGTGAGCTCCTACAATGAGCAGTTCTTC.